These T cell receptor beta chains were read from a single sample in a study of cytomegalovirus exposure and HLA in healthy donors. Here immunoSEQ multiplex PCR was the method, and the copy in TCRdb shows in-frame clones only, minus some. The sample contains some 170,000 clones, approximately 84% of which appear only once. The sample taken for sequencing was PBMCs. The source of these receptors is a man between 25 and 39 years old in good health and CMV-seropositive. The CDR3 runs from the conserved cysteine through the conserved F or W. The D gene is left open where the match is weak. Expanded clones are given a class, and other clones once, few, many or no size at all.

TRBJ1-2 TRBD1 TRBV28 NA TGTGCCGGTCAGGACAGGGGGCCGGATGGCTACACCTTC CAGQDRGPDGYTF
TRBJ2-1 TRBD2 TRBV11-2 NA TGTGCCAGCAGCTTAGTCCCACTGCGGGAGCCTTCCTACAATGAGCAGTTCTTC CASSLVPLREPSYNEQFF
TRBJ1-1 NA TRBV2 once TGTGCCAGCAGTGAAGCCCCCCCAGATGAAGCTTTCTTT CASSEAPPDEAFF
TRBJ2-7 TRBD1 TRBV29-1 NA TGCAGCGGAACAGGGGACCACGAGCAGTACTTC CSGTGDHEQYF
TRBJ2-7 TRBD1 TRBV9 NA TGTGCCAGCAGCCGCTCGACAGGGGGCTTTGACGAGCAGTACTTC CASSRSTGGFDEQYF
TRBJ1-6 NA TRBV10-3 once TGTGCCATCAGTGAAAGGGGACAAATAGCCTCACCCCTCCACTTT CAISERGQIASPLHF
TRBJ1-2 NA TRBV20-1 NA TGCAGTGCTCCCGGGATCTCTGGCTACACCTTC CSAPGISGYTF
TRBJ2-7 TRBD1 TRBV5-1 few TGCGCCAGCAGCTTACCAGGGGGTGACGACGAGCAGTACTTC CASSLPGGDDEQYF
TRBJ2-5 NA TRBV9 once TGTGCCAGCAGCGTAGGCACCGAGAACAGAGCCCAAGAGACCCAGTACTTC CASSVGTENRAQETQYF
TRBJ2-2 TRBD1 TRBV6-5 NA TGTGCCAGCAGTTACCCCGACAGGGTGGGCGCCGGGGAGCTGTTTTTT CASSYPDRVGAGELFF